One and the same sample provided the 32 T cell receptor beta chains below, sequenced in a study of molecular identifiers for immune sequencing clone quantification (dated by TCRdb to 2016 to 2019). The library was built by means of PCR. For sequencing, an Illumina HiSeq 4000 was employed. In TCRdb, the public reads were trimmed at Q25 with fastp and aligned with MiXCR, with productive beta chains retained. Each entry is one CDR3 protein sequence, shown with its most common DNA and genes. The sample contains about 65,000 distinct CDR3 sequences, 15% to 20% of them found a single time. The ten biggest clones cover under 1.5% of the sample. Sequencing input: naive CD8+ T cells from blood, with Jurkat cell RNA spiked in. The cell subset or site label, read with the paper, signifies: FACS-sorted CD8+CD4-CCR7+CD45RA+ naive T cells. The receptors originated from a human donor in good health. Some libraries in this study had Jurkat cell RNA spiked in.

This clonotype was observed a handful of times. CDR3 amino acids: CASSSGQPFYGYTF. The CDR3 DNA is TGTGCCAGCAGCTCAGGACAGCCTTTCTATGGCTACACCTTC. J is TRBJ1-2 and V is TRBV5-6; possibly TRBD1 for D (6 bases). Germline assignment: CDR1 SGHDT and CDR2 YYEEEE. The V end lost 3 bases, the J end lost 4 bases, and 13 bases lay between the germline ends. This CDR3 is 14 amino acids long.

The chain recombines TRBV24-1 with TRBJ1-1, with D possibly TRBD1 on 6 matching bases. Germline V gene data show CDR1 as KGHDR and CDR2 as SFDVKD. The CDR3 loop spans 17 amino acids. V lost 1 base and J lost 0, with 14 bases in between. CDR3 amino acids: CATSDLSKDRVNTEAFF. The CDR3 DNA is TGTGCCACCAGTGATTTAAGCAAGGACAGAGTGAACACTGAAGCTTTCTTT.

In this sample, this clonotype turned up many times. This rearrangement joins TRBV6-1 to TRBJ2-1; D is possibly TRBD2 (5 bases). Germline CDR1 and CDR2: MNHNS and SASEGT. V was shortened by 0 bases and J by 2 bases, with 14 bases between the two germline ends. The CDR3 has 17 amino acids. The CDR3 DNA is TGTGCCAGCAGTGAAGCGCTATATGCGGGTCCCTACAATGAGCAGTTCTTC. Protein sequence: CASSEALYAGPYNEQFF.

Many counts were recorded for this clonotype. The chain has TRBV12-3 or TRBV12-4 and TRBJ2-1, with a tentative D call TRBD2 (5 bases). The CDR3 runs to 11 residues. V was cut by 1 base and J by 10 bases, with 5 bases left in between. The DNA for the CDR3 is TGTGCCAGCAGTTTAGGAGGGGAGCAGTTCTTC. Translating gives CASSLGGEQFF.

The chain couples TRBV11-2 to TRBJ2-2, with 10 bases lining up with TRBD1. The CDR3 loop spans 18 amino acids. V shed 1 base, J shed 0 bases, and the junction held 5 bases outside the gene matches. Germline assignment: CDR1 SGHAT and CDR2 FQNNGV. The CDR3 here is CASSLVLGQGSNTGELFF. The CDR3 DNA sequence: TGTGCCAGCAGCTTAGTACTGGGACAGGGGTCGAACACCGGGGAGCTGTTTTTT.

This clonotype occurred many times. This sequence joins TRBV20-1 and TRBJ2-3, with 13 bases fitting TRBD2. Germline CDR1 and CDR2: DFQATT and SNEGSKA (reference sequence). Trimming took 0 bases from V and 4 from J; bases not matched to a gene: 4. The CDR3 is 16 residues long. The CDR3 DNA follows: TGCAGTGCTAGAGATGGACTAGCGGGAGCGGCAGATACGCAGTATTTT. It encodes CSARDGLAGAADTQYF.

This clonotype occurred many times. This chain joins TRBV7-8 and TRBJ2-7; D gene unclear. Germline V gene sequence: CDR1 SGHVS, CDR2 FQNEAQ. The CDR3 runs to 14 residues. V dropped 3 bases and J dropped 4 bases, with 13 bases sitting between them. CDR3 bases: TGTGCCAGCAGCTTCAGCAGCTCCGGTTACGAGCAGTACTTC. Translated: CASSFSSSGYEQYF. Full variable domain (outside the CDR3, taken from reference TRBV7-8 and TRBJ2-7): GAGVSQSPRYKVAKRGQDVALRCDPISGHVSLFWYQQALGQGPEFLTYFQNEAQLDKSGLPSDRFFAERPEGSVSTLKIQRTQQEDSAVYLCASSFSSSGYEQYFGPGTRLTVT.

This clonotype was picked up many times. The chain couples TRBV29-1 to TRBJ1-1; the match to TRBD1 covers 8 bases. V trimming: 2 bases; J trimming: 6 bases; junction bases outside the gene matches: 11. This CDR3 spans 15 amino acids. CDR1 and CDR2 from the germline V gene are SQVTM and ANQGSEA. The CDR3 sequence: CSVELTPGQGPEAFF. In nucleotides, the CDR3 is TGCAGCGTTGAATTAACCCCCGGACAGGGCCCTGAAGCTTTCTTT. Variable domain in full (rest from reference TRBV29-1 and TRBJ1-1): SAVISQKPSRDICQRGTSLTIQCQVDSQVTMMFWYRQQPGQSLTLIATANQGSEATYESGFVIDKFPISRPNLTFSTLTVSNMSPEDSSIYLCSVELTPGQGPEAFFGQGTRLTVV.

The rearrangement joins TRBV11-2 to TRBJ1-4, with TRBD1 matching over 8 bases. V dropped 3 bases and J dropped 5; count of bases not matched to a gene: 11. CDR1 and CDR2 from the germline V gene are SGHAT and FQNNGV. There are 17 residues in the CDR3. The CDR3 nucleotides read TGTGCCAGCAGCTTGGGGTTTGGCGGACAGGGAAATGAAAAACTGTTTTTT. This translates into CASSLGFGGQGNEKLFF.

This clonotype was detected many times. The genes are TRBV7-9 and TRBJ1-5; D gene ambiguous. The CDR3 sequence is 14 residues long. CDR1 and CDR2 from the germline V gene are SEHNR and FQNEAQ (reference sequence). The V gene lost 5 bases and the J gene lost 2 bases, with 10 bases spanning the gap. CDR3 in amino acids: CASSPVLGNQPQHF. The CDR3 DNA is TGTGCCAGCAGCCCAGTTCTTGGCAATCAGCCCCAGCATTTT.

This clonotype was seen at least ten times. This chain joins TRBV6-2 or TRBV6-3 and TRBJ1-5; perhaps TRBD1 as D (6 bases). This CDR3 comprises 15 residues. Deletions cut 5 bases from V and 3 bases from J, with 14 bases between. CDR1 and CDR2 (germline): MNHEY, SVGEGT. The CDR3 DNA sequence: TGTGCCAGCAGTACCGGGACACATTACAATCAGCCCCAGCATTTT. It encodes CASSTGTHYNQPQHF.

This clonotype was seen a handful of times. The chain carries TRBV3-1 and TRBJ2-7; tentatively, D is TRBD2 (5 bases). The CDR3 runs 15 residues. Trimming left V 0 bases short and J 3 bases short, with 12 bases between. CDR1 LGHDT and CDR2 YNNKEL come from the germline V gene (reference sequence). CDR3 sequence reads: CASSQDGERNYEQYF. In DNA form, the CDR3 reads TGTGCCAGCAGCCAAGATGGCGAGCGGAACTACGAGCAGTACTTC.

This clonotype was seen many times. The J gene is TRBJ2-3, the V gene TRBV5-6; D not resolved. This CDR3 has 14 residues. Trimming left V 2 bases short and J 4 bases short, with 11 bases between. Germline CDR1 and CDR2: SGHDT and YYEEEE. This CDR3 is CASSFSASSDTQYF. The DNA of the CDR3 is TGTGCCAGCAGCTTTTCGGCTAGTTCAGATACGCAGTATTTT.

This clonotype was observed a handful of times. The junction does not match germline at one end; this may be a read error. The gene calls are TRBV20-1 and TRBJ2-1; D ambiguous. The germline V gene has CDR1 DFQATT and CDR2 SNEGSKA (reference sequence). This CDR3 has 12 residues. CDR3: CSAWSSYNEQLF. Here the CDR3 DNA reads TGCAGTGCTTGGAGCTCCTACAATGAGCAGCTCTTC.

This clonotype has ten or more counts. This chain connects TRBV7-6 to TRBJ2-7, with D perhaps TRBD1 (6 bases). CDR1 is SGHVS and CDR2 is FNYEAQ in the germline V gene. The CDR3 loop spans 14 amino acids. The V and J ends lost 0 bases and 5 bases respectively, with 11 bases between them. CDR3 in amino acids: CASSLAGGADEQYF. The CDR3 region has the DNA TGTGCCAGCAGCTTAGCTGGGGGCGCGGACGAGCAGTACTTC. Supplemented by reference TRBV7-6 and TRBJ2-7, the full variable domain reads GAGVSQSPRYKVTKRGQDVALRCDPISGHVSLYWYRQALGQGPEFLTYFNYEAQQDKSGLPNDRFSAERPEGSISTLTIQRTEQRDSAMYRCASSLAGGADEQYFGPGTRLTVT.

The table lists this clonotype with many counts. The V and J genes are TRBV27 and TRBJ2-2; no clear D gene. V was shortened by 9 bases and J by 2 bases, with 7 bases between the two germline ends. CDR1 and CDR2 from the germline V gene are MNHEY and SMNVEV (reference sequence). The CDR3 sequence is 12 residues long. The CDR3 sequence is CASQINTGELFF. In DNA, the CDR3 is TGTGCCAGTCAAATAAACACCGGGGAGCTGTTTTTT.

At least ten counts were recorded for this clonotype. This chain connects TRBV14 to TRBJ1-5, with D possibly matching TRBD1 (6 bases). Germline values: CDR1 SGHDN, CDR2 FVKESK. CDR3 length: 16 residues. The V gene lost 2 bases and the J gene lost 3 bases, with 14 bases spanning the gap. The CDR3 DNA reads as TGTGCCAGCAGCCAACGGTTCGACAGGTTCAATCAGCCCCAGCATTTT. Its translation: CASSQRFDRFNQPQHF. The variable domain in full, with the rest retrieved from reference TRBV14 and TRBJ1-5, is EAGVTQFPSHSVIEKGQTVTLRCDPISGHDNLYWYRRVMGKEIKFLLHFVKESKQDESGMPNNRFLAERTGGTYSTLKVQPAELEDSGVYFCASSQRFDRFNQPQHFGDGTRLSIL.

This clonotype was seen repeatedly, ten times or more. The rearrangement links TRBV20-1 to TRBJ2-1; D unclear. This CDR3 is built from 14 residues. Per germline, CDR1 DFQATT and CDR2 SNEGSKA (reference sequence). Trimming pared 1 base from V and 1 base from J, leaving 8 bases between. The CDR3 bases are TGCAGTGCTAGAGTTGGGTTTTCCTACAATGAGCAGTTCTTC. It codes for CSARVGFSYNEQFF.

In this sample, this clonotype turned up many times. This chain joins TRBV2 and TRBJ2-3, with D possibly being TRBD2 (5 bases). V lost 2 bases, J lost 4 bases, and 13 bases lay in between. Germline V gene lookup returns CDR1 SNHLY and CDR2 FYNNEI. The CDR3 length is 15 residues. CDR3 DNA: TGTGCCAGCAGTGAATCGAGGGAGACCCCAGATACGCAGTATTTT. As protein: CASSESRETPDTQYF.

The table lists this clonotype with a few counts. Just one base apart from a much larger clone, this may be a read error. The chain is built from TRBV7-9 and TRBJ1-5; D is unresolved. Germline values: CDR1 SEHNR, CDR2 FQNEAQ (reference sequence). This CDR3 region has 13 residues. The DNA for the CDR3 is TGTGACAGCGACCCCGGTACCGGGCAGCCCCAGCATTTT. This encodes CDSDPGTGQPQHF.

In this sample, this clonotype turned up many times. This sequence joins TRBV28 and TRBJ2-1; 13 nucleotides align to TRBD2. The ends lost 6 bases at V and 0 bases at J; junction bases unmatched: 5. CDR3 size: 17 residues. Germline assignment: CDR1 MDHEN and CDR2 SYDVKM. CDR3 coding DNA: TGTGCCAGCAGCCCCGGACTAGCGGGAGACTCCTACAATGAGCAGTTCTTC. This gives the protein CASSPGLAGDSYNEQFF.

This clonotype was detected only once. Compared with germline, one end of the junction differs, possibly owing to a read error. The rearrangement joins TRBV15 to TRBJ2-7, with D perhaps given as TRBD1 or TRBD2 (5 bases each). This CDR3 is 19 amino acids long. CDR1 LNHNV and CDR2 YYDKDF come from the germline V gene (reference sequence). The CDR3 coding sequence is TGTGCCGCCAGCAGAGATTTTAGGGGAGTGGCGGCCCGGGGCCACGAGCAGTACTTC. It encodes CAASRDFRGVAARGHEQYF. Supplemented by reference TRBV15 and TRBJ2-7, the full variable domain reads DAMVIQNPRYQVTQFGKPVTLSCSQTLNHNVMYWYQQKSSQAPKLLFHYYDKDFNNEADTPDNFQSRRPNTSFCFLDIRSPGLGDTAMYLCAASRDFRGVAARGHEQYFGPGTRLTVT.

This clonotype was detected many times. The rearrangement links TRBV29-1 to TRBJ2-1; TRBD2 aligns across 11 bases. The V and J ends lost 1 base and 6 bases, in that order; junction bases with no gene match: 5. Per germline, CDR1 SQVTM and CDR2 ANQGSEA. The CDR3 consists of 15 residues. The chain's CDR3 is CSVEVLAGGVNEQFF. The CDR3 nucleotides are TGCAGCGTTGAAGTCTTAGCGGGAGGGGTCAATGAGCAGTTCTTC.

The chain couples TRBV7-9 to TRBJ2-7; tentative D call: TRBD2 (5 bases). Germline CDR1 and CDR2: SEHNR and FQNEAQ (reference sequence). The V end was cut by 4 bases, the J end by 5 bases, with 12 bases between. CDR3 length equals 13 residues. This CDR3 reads CASSSMEVNEQYF. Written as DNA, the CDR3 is TGTGCCAGCAGCTCGATGGAGGTGAACGAGCAGTACTTC.

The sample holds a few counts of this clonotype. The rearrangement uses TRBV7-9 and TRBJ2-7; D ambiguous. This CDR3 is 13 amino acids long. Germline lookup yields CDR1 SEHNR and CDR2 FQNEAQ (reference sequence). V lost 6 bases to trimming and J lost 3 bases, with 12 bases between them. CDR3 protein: CASSLPGFYEQYF. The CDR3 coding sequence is TGTGCCAGCAGTTTACCGGGTTTCTACGAGCAGTACTTC.

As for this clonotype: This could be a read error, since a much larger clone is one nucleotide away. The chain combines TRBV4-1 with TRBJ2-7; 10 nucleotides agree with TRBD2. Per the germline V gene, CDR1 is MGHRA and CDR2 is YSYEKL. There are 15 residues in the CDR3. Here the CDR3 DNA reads TGCACCAGCAGCTGGACTAGCGGAGCTTCCTACGAGCAGTACTTC. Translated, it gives CTSSWTSGASYEQYF.

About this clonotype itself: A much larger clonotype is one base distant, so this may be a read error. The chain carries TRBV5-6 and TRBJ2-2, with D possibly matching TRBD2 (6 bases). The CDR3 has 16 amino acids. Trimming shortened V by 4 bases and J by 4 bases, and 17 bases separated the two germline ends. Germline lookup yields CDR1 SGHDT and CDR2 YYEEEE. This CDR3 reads CASSLPWMGGTGELFF. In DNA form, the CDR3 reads TGTGCCAGCAGCCTCCCGTGGATGGGAGGCACCGGGGAGCTGTTTTTT.

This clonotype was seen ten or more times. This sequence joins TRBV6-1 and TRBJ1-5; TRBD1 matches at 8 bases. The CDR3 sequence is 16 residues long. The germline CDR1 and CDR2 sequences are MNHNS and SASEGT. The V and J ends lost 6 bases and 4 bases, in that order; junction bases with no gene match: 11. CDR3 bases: TGTGCCAGCAGCCCTGGACAGGGCTGGACGAATCAGCCCCAGCATTTT. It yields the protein CASSPGQGWTNQPQHF.

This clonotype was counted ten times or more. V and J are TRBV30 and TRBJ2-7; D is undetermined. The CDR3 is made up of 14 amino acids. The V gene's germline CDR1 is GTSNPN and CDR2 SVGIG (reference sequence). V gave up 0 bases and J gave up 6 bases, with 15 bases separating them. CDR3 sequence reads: CAWSVVDSLGEQYF. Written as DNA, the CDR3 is TGTGCCTGGAGTGTAGTAGACTCTTTAGGCGAGCAGTACTTC.

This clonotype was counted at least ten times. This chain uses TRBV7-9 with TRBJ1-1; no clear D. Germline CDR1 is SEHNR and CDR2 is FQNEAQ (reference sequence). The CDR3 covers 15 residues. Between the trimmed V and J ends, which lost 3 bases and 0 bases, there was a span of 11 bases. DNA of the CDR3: TGTGCCAGCAGCTTTCCTTACAGTCTGAACACTGAAGCTTTCTTT. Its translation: CASSFPYSLNTEAFF.

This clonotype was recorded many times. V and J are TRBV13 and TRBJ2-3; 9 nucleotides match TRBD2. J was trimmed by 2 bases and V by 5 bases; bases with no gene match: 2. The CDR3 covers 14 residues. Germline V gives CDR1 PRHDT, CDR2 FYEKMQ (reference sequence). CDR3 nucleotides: TGTGCCAGCAGCGTAGCGGGAGACACAGATACGCAGTATTTT. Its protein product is CASSVAGDTDTQYF.

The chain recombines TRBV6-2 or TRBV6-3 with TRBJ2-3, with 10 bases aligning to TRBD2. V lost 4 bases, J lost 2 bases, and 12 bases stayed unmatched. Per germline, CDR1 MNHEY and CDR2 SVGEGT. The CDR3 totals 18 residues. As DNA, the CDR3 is TGTGCCAGCAGTTGGGAAAACTGGGGGACTAGCGACACAGATACGCAGTATTTT. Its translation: CASSWENWGTSDTDTQYF.